These 30 T cell receptor beta chains share one sample of origin, sequenced in a study of T cell responses to AZD1222 COVID-19 vaccine. Profiling relied on immunoSEQ multiplex PCR, and the TCRdb table lists in-frame clones only, not all of them. The table has 130,000 to 150,000 clones, around 83% seen once. The material was peripheral blood, obtained 28 days after the second AZD1222 dose. The origin of the receptors is an adult who received the AZD1222 COVID-19 vaccine.

The genes are TRBV5-1 and TRBJ1-4; D is uncertain. V lost 4 bases to trimming and J lost 5 bases, with 12 bases between them. CDR1 is SGHRS, CDR2 YFSETQ, per germline. The CDR3 consists of 14 residues. The CDR3 here is CASSIEPINEKLFF. CDR3 sequence (DNA): TGCGCCAGCAGCATAGAACCCATAAATGAAAAACTGTTTTTT.

This clone was counted once. V usage is TRBV7-2 and J usage is TRBJ1-3; D gene uncertain. V was shortened by 5 bases and J by 0 bases, with 14 bases between the two germline ends. The CDR3 is made up of 16 amino acids. CDR1 is SGHTA and CDR2 is FQGNSA in the germline V gene. CDR3 protein: CASSLDPLTSGNTIYF. In DNA, the CDR3 is TGTGCCAGCAGCCTGGACCCGTTAACCTCTGGAAACACCATATATTTT.

The chain combines TRBV19 with TRBJ1-4; TRBD1 matches at 7 bases. CDR1 is LNHDA and CDR2 is SQIVND in the germline V gene (reference sequence). The CDR3 has 13 residues. With 9 bases clipped from V and 7 bases from J, the junction kept 8 bases outside the gene matches. For the CDR3, the DNA is TGTGCCAGCCGGGGACAGTGGGGTGAAAAACTGTTTTTT. Residues: CASRGQWGEKLFF.

CDR3 region: CSARGPPTQYF. Here the CDR3 DNA reads TGCAGTGCTAGAGGTCCGCCGACCCAGTACTTC. This chain joins TRBV20-1 and TRBJ2-5; D is undetermined. CDR3 length: 11 amino acids. V was pared by 1 base and J by 7 bases, with 7 bases between. From germline, CDR1 is DFQATT and CDR2 SNEGSKA (reference sequence).

As for this clone: The sample has other DNA sequences that encode this CDR3 too. This chain uses TRBV19 with TRBJ2-1; no firm D call. V was shortened by 3 bases and J by 9 bases, with 6 bases between the two germline ends. Germline loops: CDR1 LNHDA, CDR2 SQIVND (reference sequence). The CDR3 sequence is 11 residues long. CDR3 DNA: TGTGCCAGTAGTATCCGAGGTGAGCAGTTCTTC. This gives the protein CASSIRGEQFF.

This chain joins TRBV18 and TRBJ2-2; the D is unclear. V lost 2 bases and J lost 3, with 1 base in between. The CDR3 loop spans 12 amino acids. The V gene's germline CDR1 is KGHSH and CDR2 LQKENI. Here the CDR3 reads CASSPYTGELFF. CDR3 nucleotide sequence: TGTGCCAGCTCACCATACACCGGGGAGCTGTTTTTT.

V is TRBV12-3 or TRBV12-4 and J is TRBJ1-2; D is unresolved. With 2 bases removed from V and 5 bases from J, the gap between germline ends came to 6 bases. The CDR3 covers 12 residues. As DNA, the CDR3 is TGTGCCAGCAGTTTAAGGCATTATGGCTACACCTTC. It codes for CASSLRHYGYTF.

V usage is TRBV11-2 and J usage is TRBJ2-7, with 7 bases identical to TRBD2. Germline CDR1 SGHAT, CDR2 FQNNGV. The length of the CDR3 is 13 residues. V lost 1 base and J lost 5; bases outside the gene matches: 2. The DNA for the CDR3 is TGTGCCAGCAGCTTAGGGACTAGTAACGAGCAGTACTTC. Amino acids: CASSLGTSNEQYF.

This clone came up once. The rearrangement links TRBV30 to TRBJ1-3, with no clear D. Germline V CDR1 and CDR2: GTSNPN, SVGIG (reference sequence). The CDR3 sequence is 16 residues long. V lost 5 bases and J lost 0, with 17 bases in between. CDR3 in DNA: TGTGCCTGGGCCACTATAGGGCTTTACTCTGGAAACACCATATATTTT. Translated, it gives CAWATIGLYSGNTIYF.

The chain is built from TRBV5-4 and TRBJ2-2; TRBD2 might be the D (5 bases). V lost 4 bases, J lost 0 bases, and 13 bases lay in between. Germline V gene sequence: CDR1 SGHNT, CDR2 YYREEE (reference sequence). The CDR3 contains 16 residues. In DNA, the CDR3 is TGTGCCAGCAGCGGATCCAGCGGAACGAACACCGGGGAGCTGTTTTTT. Translated, it gives CASSGSSGTNTGELFF. The whole variable domain, filled in from reference TRBV5-4 and TRBJ2-2, reads ETGVTQSPTHLIKTRGQQVTLRCSSQSGHNTVSWYQQALGQGPQFIFQYYREEENGRGNFPPRFSGLQFPNYSSELNVNALELDDSALYLCASSGSSGTNTGELFFGEGSRLTVL.

The V and J genes are TRBV28 and TRBJ1-1; the D gene is possibly TRBD1 (6 bases). The CDR3 sequence is 16 residues long. Germline V CDR1 and CDR2: MDHEN, SYDVKM. V gave up 5 bases and J gave up 1 base, with 17 bases separating them. CDR3 residues: CASSTPNETGNTEAFF. The CDR3, as DNA: TGTGCCAGCAGTACCCCGAATGAGACAGGGAACACTGAAGCTTTCTTT.

The table lists this clone with a count of one. The genes are TRBV18 and TRBJ1-6; the match to TRBD1 covers 7 bases. V shed 3 bases, J shed 4 bases, and the junction held 9 bases outside the gene matches. CDR1 is KGHSH and CDR2 is LQKENI in the germline V gene. This CDR3 spans 17 amino acids. The CDR3 sequence: CASSPGTAPYYNSPLHF. CDR3 nucleotides: TGTGCCAGCTCACCCGGGACAGCGCCCTATTATAATTCACCCCTCCACTTT.

The chain couples TRBV19 to TRBJ1-4; 7 bases line up with TRBD1. The CDR3 is 14 amino acids. Germline V gene lookup returns CDR1 LNHDA and CDR2 SQIVND (reference sequence). Unmatched junction bases numbered 13, after V lost 8 bases and J lost 10 bases. In nucleotides, the CDR3 is TGTGCCAGTGCCCTGACAGGGTCACGAGGAAAACTGTTTTTT. This codes for CASALTGSRGKLFF.

The chain joins TRBV11-2 to TRBJ2-5; D gene uncertain. The CDR3 contains 13 residues. The V end lost 5 bases, the J end lost 5 bases, and 12 bases lay between the germline ends. Germline CDR1 SGHAT, CDR2 FQNNGV. Written as DNA, the CDR3 is TGTGCCAGCAGCACCGGGCCCTTTGAGACCCAGTACTTC. Protein: CASSTGPFETQYF.

This sequence joins TRBV11-3 and TRBJ2-1, with 7 bases that match TRBD2. CDR1 is SGHNT and CDR2 is YENEEA in the germline V gene. The junction had 11 bases not matched to a gene; V was cut back by 5 bases and J by 4 bases. There are 16 residues in the CDR3. In nucleotides, the CDR3 is TGTGCCAGCAGCCTCGAGGCGGGCGGGGGATACAATGAGCAGTTCTTC. It yields the protein CASSLEAGGGYNEQFF.

This clone was detected once. The chain combines TRBV24-1 with TRBJ2-2; D gene ambiguous. The V and J ends lost 4 bases and 6 bases respectively, with 17 bases between them. Germline V gives CDR1 KGHDR, CDR2 SFDVKD. The CDR3 is 16 residues long. CDR3 nucleotide sequence: TGTGCCACCAGTGACCCTGCCCGCCACCCCTCCGGGGAGCTGTTTTTT. It codes for CATSDPARHPSGELFF.

V gene TRBV2 combines with J gene TRBJ2-2, with TRBD1 matching over 12 bases. CDR3 length: 15 residues. V shed 7 bases, J shed 6 bases, and the junction held 6 bases outside the gene matches. In germline, CDR1 is SNHLY, CDR2 FYNNEI. The CDR3 DNA is TGTGCCAGCATCTCGGGACAGGGGGCCTCCGGGGAGCTGTTTTTT. Translated, it gives CASISGQGASGELFF.

The chain links TRBV5-1 to TRBJ2-5; no clear D. Trimming stripped 6 bases from V and 2 bases from J, with 14 bases between. The germline CDR1 and CDR2 sequences are SGHRS and YFSETQ. The CDR3 spans 14 residues. The CDR3 spells CASNPARVQETQYF. CDR3 nucleotide sequence: TGCGCCAGCAACCCGGCCCGGGTTCAAGAGACCCAGTACTTC.

The table lists this clone with a count of one. The V and J genes are TRBV18 and TRBJ1-5; the D gene is possibly TRBD1 (6 bases). Deletions cut 3 bases from V and 5 bases from J, with 17 bases between. The CDR3 sequence is 16 residues long. The germline CDR1 and CDR2 sequences are KGHSH and LQKENI. CDR3 in amino acids: CASSPGLAGAHQPQHF. The CDR3 DNA is TGTGCCAGCTCACCGGGGTTGGCGGGGGCCCATCAGCCCCAGCATTTT.

The V call is TRBV19, the J call TRBJ2-7; the match to TRBD1 covers 8 bases. The germline V gene has CDR1 LNHDA and CDR2 SQIVND (reference sequence). V lost 0 bases and J lost 3; bases outside the gene matches: 1. The CDR3 totals 14 residues. CDR3 protein: CASSIEGQVYEQYF. CDR3 DNA: TGTGCCAGTAGTATAGAGGGACAGGTCTACGAGCAGTACTTC. The variable domain in full, with the rest retrieved from reference TRBV19 and TRBJ2-7, is DGGITQSPKYLFRKEGQNVTLSCEQNLNHDAMYWYRQDPGQGLRLIYYSQIVNDFQKGDIAEGYSVSREKKESFPLTVTSAQKNPTAFYLCASSIEGQVYEQYFGPGTRLTVT.

The rearrangement links TRBV6-5 to TRBJ2-7, with 7 bases lining up with TRBD2. This CDR3 contains 14 residues. V shed 5 bases and J 6 bases; nucleotides not matched to a gene: 10. Germline V lookup: CDR1 MNHEY, CDR2 SVGAGI. CDR3 nucleotide sequence: TGTGCCAGCAGTCGCCAGGGCGGGAGTAGCGAGCAGTACTTC. This codes for CASSRQGGSSEQYF.

The chain combines TRBV5-1 with TRBJ2-1; no clear D. CDR3 length: 13 residues. The V end was cut by 4 bases, the J end by 2 bases, with 7 bases between. Looked up from germline, CDR1 is SGHRS and CDR2 is YFSETQ. The CDR3 DNA follows: TGCGCCAGCAGCGCTGGGACCTACAATGAGCAGTTCTTC. It translates to CASSAGTYNEQFF.

The genes are TRBV6-2 or TRBV6-3 and TRBJ1-2; the D is unclear. There are 12 residues in the CDR3. Trimming took off 2 bases at V and 5 bases at J, with 6 bases between the two ends. Germline CDR1 MNHEY, CDR2 SVGEGT. In DNA form, the CDR3 reads TGTGCCAGCAGTTACGCGGGGTATGGCTACACCTTC. The encoded protein is CASSYAGYGYTF.

This chain uses TRBV2 with TRBJ2-7, with D maybe TRBD2 (5 bases). This CDR3 spans 13 amino acids. With 7 bases removed from V and 3 bases from J, the gap between germline ends came to 13 bases. CDR1 is SNHLY, CDR2 FYNNEI, per germline. The CDR3 DNA reads as TGTGCCAGCACCCTAGCCCCCTACTACGAGCAGTACTTC. This sequence encodes CASTLAPYYEQYF.

This chain links TRBV6-4 with TRBJ2-5; D might be TRBD1 or TRBD2, each matching 5 bases. Trimming removed 7 bases from V and 3 bases from J, with 18 bases in between. The CDR3 contains 15 residues. The germline V gene has CDR1 MRHNA and CDR2 SNTAGT. The CDR3 region is CASKIRLWGKETQYF. The CDR3 coding sequence is TGTGCCAGCAAGATAAGGTTGTGGGGGAAAGAGACCCAGTACTTC.

This clone was detected once. The genes are TRBV25-1 and TRBJ1-1; TRBD1 is a possible D gene (5 bases). V dropped 1 base and J dropped 6 bases, with 9 bases sitting between them. CDR1 and CDR2 from the germline V gene are MGHDK and SYGVNS. The length of the CDR3 is 13 residues. CDR3 sequence reads: CASSELGGSEAFF. The CDR3 DNA follows: TGTGCCAGCAGTGAATTGGGGGGGTCTGAAGCTTTCTTT.

This clone was found once. The chain has TRBV5-6 and TRBJ2-7, with D perhaps assigned TRBD1 or TRBD2 (5 bases each). The ends were cut back, 1 base at V and 3 bases at J, with 11 bases in the middle. Germline values: CDR1 SGHDT, CDR2 YYEEEE. CDR3 size: 14 residues. CDR3: CASSLRGPFYEQYF. In nucleotides, the CDR3 is TGTGCCAGCAGCTTGCGGGGACCGTTCTACGAGCAGTACTTC.

This sequence joins TRBV2 and TRBJ2-4, with unresolved D. CDR1 is SNHLY, CDR2 FYNNEI, per germline. Trimming took off 1 base at V and 1 base at J, with 8 bases between the two ends. This CDR3 has 15 amino acids. The CDR3 is CASSEGRSAKNIQYF. The DNA for the CDR3 is TGTGCCAGCAGTGAAGGGCGGTCGGCCAAAAACATTCAGTACTTC.

This clone has just a few counts. This chain links TRBV10-1 with TRBJ2-1, with D possibly being TRBD1 (6 bases). CDR1 WNHNN and CDR2 SYGVQD come from the germline V gene (reference sequence). This CDR3 has 15 amino acids. The germline V and J ends were trimmed by 6 bases and 8 bases, with 20 bases remaining between them. CDR3 amino acids: CASSPLAYRDHEQFF. In DNA, the CDR3 is TGCGCCAGCAGCCCTCTAGCCTACAGGGATCATGAGCAGTTCTTC.

V usage is TRBV27 and J usage is TRBJ1-3, with 8 nucleotides matching TRBD1. This CDR3 comprises 16 residues. Germline V gene lookup returns CDR1 MNHEY and CDR2 SMNVEV (reference sequence). The ends lost 9 bases at V and 10 bases at J; junction bases unmatched: 20. For the CDR3, the DNA is TGTGCCAGACCCCAGGGGGCCGGCGTGCCCGAAACAACCATATATTTT. Residues: CARPQGAGVPETTIYF.